These T cell receptor beta chains were read from a single sample in a study of identical twins. TCRdb re-analysed the 5' RACE reads in MiXCR, keeping a single row per CDR3 protein. The sample has 1.5 million or so distinct CDR3 sequences, about 30% seen once. The sequencing input was cord blood. These receptor sequences come from a newborn girl in good health. Both conserved end residues are part of each CDR3. D genes are given only for firm matches. Size is stated for part of the rows, as once, few or many counts, or as a class when the clone is expanded.

j_call | v_call | d_call | clone_size | cdr3_nt | cdr3_aa
TRBJ2-1 | TRBV6-5 | - | - | TGTGCCAGCAGACTCGGCAGGGTCTACAATGAGCAGTTCTTC | CASRLGRVYNEQFF
TRBJ1-1 | TRBV5-1 | - | - | TGCGCCAGCAGCTCACGCAGGGGAGGGACTGAAGCTTTCTTT | CASSSRRGGTEAFF
TRBJ1-2 | TRBV10-3 | TRBD1 | few | TGTGCCATCAGACCGACAGGGTCGACCTATGGCTACACCTTC | CAIRPTGSTYGYTF
TRBJ2-7 | TRBV20-1 | - | many | TGCAGTGCCGACGTCTCCTACGAGCAGTACTTC | CSADVSYEQYF
TRBJ1-2 | TRBV20-1 | - | - | TGCAGTGCTAGGGCAGGGCGCCATCGGTACACCTTC | CSARAGRHRYTF
TRBJ1-6 | TRBV25-1 | TRBD1 | - | TGTGCCAGCAGCGACCGGGACAGGGTTAGTTCACCCCCCCACTTT | CASSDRDRVSSPPHF
TRBJ2-7 | TRBV27 | - | - | TGTGCCAGCAGCCAGGTCCGGGCCTACAATGAGCAGTACTTC | CASSQVRAYNEQYF
TRBJ2-7 | TRBV27 | TRBD2 | few | TGTGCCAGCAGTTTAGCCCTGGCGGGGGATACCTACGAGCAGTACTTC | CASSLALAGDTYEQYF
TRBJ1-5 | TRBV7-2 | - | few | TGTGCCAGCAGCTTAGTGGCCGGAGGTCGTCAGCCCCAGCATTTT | CASSLVAGGRQPQHF
TRBJ2-4 | TRBV11-2 | TRBD2 | few | TGTGCCAGCAGCTTACGAGCGGGAGGTTGGGACATTCAGTACTTC | CASSLRAGGWDIQYF
TRBJ1-2 | TRBV2 | - | - | TGTGCCAGCAGTGAAGTTGGCTACACCTTC | CASSEVGYTF
TRBJ2-3 | TRBV4-2 | - | many | TGTGCCAGCAGCCAAGAACCTGGAACAGATACGCAGTATTTT | CASSQEPGTDTQYF
TRBJ2-1 | TRBV4-1 | - | - | TGCGCCAGCAGCCAAGATCCGGTGGGACCTCCCTCGTTCTTC | CASSQDPVGPPSFF
TRBJ1-5 | TRBV28 | - | few | TGTGCCAGCAGTTTCCCGAGGACAGTGAAGTGGCGCCTTAGTAGCAGTCAGCCCCAGCATTTT | CASSFPRTVKWRLSSSQPQHF
TRBJ2-1 | TRBV5-5 | - | once | TGTGCCAGCAGCCGGCTACAGTTTAGCTCCTACAATGAGCAGTTCTTC | CASSRLQFSSYNEQFF
TRBJ2-3 | TRBV20-1 | TRBD2 | few | TGCAGTGCGGATACTAGCGGTGACACAGATACGCAGTATTTT | CSADTSGDTDTQYF
TRBJ2-7 | TRBV20-1 | TRBD2 | few | TGCAGTGCTAGGCTTAGCGGGGTCGGCTACGAGCAGTACTTC | CSARLSGVGYEQYF
TRBJ1-1 | TRBV10-3 | TRBD1 | few | TGTGCCATCAGTGTTGGAGGGGGCAACACTGAAGCTTTCTTT | CAISVGGGNTEAFF
TRBJ2-3 | TRBV4-1 | - | - | TGCGCCAGCAGCCAAGTCTCGCTGAGCACAGATACGCAGTATTTT | CASSQVSLSTDTQYF
TRBJ2-3 | TRBV20-1 | TRBD2 | - | TGCAGTGCGGATTTAGCGGGGCCGGCAGATACGCAGTATTTT | CSADLAGPADTQYF
TRBJ2-1 | TRBV10-3 | TRBD2 | - | TGTGCCATCACGCCGGGGGGATTAGCGGGCTCCTACAATGAGCAGTTCTTC | CAITPGGLAGSYNEQFF
TRBJ2-3 | TRBV10-3 | - | many | TGTGCCATCAGTGACGGAACAGATACGCAGTATTTT | CAISDGTDTQYF
TRBJ2-7 | TRBV20-1 | - | few | TGCAGTGCTAAGGACAGCTTCTCCTACGAGCAGTACTTC | CSAKDSFSYEQYF
TRBJ2-7 | TRBV4-1 | - | - | TGCGCCAGCAGCCAAGTTGGAGGGCCCTCCTACGAGCAGTACTTC | CASSQVGGPSYEQYF
TRBJ2-1 | TRBV29-1 | - | - | TGCAGCGGATGGGGGGTGTCGTACAATGAGCAGTTCTTC | CSGWGVSYNEQFF
TRBJ2-7 | TRBV10-3 | - | few | TGTGCCATCAGCCGCAGGGCTTCCGAGCAGTACTTC | CAISRRASEQYF
TRBJ2-7 | TRBV12-3/TRBV12-4 | - | - | TGTGCCAGCAGTTTAGGAGACGGCGCCTACAATGAGCAGTACTTC | CASSLGDGAYNEQYF
TRBJ1-2 | TRBV7-9 | TRBD1 | few | TGTGCCAGCAGCTTCCCTCAGGGGGCCGGTGGCTACACCTTC | CASSFPQGAGGYTF
TRBJ1-1 | TRBV19 | TRBD1 | - | TGTGCCCGAAAGGACAGGCGCACGGGGGGAGCTTTCTTT | CARKDRRTGGAFF
TRBJ2-1 | TRBV28 | TRBD2 | once | TGTGCCAGCAGTCGGCTAGCGGGAGGGCCAGGTGAGCAGTTCTTC | CASSRLAGGPGEQFF
TRBJ1-6 | TRBV12-3/TRBV12-4 | TRBD1 | - | TGTGCCAGCAGTTACCGGGACAGCTTTAATTCACCCCTCCACTTT | CASSYRDSFNSPLHF
TRBJ2-3 | TRBV4-2 | TRBD2 | - | TGTGCCAGCAGCCAAGAGAAGGGGCTAGCGGGGCGCACAGATACGCAGTATTTT | CASSQEKGLAGRTDTQYF
TRBJ2-1 | TRBV11-2 | - | many | TGTGCCAGCAGCCACCAGCGGTTCTACAATGAGCAGTTCTTC | CASSHQRFYNEQFF
TRBJ2-5 | TRBV6-6 | TRBD2 | - | TGTGCCAGCAGGAGTAGCGGGGGGGCTTTAGAGACCCAGTACTTC | CASRSSGGALETQYF
TRBJ2-5 | TRBV6-6 | - | - | TGTGCCAGCAGTCCGCCCGAGATTAGCGGAACGAAAGAGACCCAGTACTTC | CASSPPEISGTKETQYF
TRBJ2-1 | TRBV7-9 | TRBD2 | - | TGTGCCAGCAGCTTTTTCCCTAGCGGGGGGGATGATGAGCAGTTCTTC | CASSFFPSGGDDEQFF
TRBJ1-3 | TRBV3-1 | - | - | TGTGCCAGCAGCCAAGAAGCCGGGACAATCTCTGGAAACACCATATATTTT | CASSQEAGTISGNTIYF
TRBJ1-4 | TRBV25-1 | TRBD1 | few | TGTGCCAGCAGTGAATATCGCGGGACAGGGCTTGAAAAACTGTTTTTT | CASSEYRGTGLEKLFF
TRBJ2-5 | TRBV11-2 | - | - | TGTGCCAGCAGCTTAGGGACCCCCCTCGGGGCACAAGAGACCCAGTACTTC | CASSLGTPLGAQETQYF
TRBJ2-7 | TRBV29-1 | TRBD1 | - | TGCAGCGTCGGTAACGGACAGGGCCCCTACGAGCAGTACTTC | CSVGNGQGPYEQYF
TRBJ1-1 | TRBV6-4 | TRBD1 | - | TGTGCCAGCAGTGCCGACAGGGGCGGGAAGACTGAAGCTTTCTTT | CASSADRGGKTEAFF
TRBJ2-5 | TRBV12-3/TRBV12-4 | - | many | TGTGCCAGCAGTTTAAACCGAAAAGAGACCCAGTACTTC | CASSLNRKETQYF
TRBJ2-7 | TRBV10-3 | TRBD1 | - | TGTGCCATTTCTCTGATTGGACAGGGGTACGAGCAGTACTTC | CAISLIGQGYEQYF
TRBJ2-1 | TRBV2 | - | - | TGTGCCACCTTATGGGGAGTCTACAATGAGCAGTTCTTC | CATLWGVYNEQFF
TRBJ2-3 | TRBV5-1 | TRBD2 | few | TGCGCCAGCAGCCCGACTAGCGGGAACGGAGATACGCAGTATTTT | CASSPTSGNGDTQYF
TRBJ2-3 | TRBV7-2 | - | - | TGTGCCAGCAGCTTAGTCGGGACGCCCACAGATACGCAGTATTTT | CASSLVGTPTDTQYF
TRBJ2-7 | TRBV29-1 | - | - | TGCAGCGTCGCAAAGAGGACCGGGGCCTACAATGAGCAGTACTTC | CSVAKRTGAYNEQYF
TRBJ1-1 | TRBV10-3 | - | many | TGTGCCTTATCTGTCGGGGGCACTGAAGCTTTCTTT | CALSVGGTEAFF
TRBJ1-2 | TRBV20-1 | - | - | TGCAGTGCCCAAAGGGGCTTTGATGGCTACACCTTC | CSAQRGFDGYTF
TRBJ1-6 | TRBV27 | - | - | TGTGCCAGCAGTTTTGGTACTGCAACCTATAATTCACCCCTCCACTTT | CASSFGTATYNSPLHF
TRBJ2-7 | TRBV12-3/TRBV12-4 | - | few | TGTGCCAGCAGTCCAACTAGGAAGGAGCAGTACTTC | CASSPTRKEQYF
TRBJ1-1 | TRBV12-3/TRBV12-4 | - | - | TGTGCCAGCAGTTCAAACGAATCCCCGGGGGGCACTGAAGCTTTCTTT | CASSSNESPGGTEAFF
TRBJ1-2 | TRBV12-3/TRBV12-4 | - | few | TGTGCCAGCGGCTTCGTGAATGAAGGGGAAAACGGCTACACCTTC | CASGFVNEGENGYTF
TRBJ2-3 | TRBV2 | TRBD2 | - | TGTGCCAGCAGAAGAATTCAGCGGGAGGGGACAGGTACGCAGTATTTT | CASRRIQREGTGTQYF
TRBJ1-4 | TRBV24-1 | - | few | TGTGCCACCAGTGACGGGGGAACTAATGAAAAACTGTTTTTT | CATSDGGTNEKLFF
TRBJ2-2 | TRBV3-1 | - | - | TGTGCCAGCAGCTCACAGGGCCGAGGGAACACCGGGGAGCTGTTTTTT | CASSSQGRGNTGELFF
TRBJ2-1 | TRBV7-2 | TRBD2 | - | TGTGCCAGCAGCTTAGATGCGGTAGCGGGTGCCTACAATGAGCAGTTCTTC | CASSLDAVAGAYNEQFF